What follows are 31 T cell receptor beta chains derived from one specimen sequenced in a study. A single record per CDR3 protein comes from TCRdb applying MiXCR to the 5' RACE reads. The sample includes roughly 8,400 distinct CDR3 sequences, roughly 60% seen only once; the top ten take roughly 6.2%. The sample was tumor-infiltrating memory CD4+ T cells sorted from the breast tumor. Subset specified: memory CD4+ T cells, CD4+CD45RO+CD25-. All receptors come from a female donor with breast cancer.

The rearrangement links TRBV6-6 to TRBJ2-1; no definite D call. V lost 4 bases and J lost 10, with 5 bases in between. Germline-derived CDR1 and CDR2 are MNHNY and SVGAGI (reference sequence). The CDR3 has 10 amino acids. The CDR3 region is CASSLTEQFF. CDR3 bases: TGTGCCAGCAGTTTAACCGAGCAGTTCTTC.

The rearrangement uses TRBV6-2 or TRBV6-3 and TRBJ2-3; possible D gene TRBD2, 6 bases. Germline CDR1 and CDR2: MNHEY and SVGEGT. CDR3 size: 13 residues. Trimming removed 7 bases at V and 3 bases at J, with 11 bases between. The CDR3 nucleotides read TGTGCCAGCACGCGGGACCAAACAGATACGCAGTATTTT. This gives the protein CASTRDQTDTQYF.

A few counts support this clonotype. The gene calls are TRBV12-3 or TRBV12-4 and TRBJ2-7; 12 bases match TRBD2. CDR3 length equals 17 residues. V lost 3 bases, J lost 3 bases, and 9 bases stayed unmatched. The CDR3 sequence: CASSFLAGGPAHYEQYF. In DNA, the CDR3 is TGTGCCAGCAGTTTTCTAGCGGGAGGGCCGGCCCACTACGAGCAGTACTTC.

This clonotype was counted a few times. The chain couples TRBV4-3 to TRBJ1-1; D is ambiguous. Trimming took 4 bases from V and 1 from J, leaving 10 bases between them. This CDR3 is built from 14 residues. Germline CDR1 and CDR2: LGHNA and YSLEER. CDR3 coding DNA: TGCGCCAGCAGCCGCTTGGGCGCGAACACTGAAGCTTTCTTT. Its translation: CASSRLGANTEAFF.

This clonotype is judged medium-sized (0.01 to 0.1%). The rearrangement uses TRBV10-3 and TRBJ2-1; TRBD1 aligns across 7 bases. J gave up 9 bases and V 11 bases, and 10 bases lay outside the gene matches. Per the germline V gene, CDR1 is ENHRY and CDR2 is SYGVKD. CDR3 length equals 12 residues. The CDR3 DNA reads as TGTGCCTCGATGGACAGGTTTGGTGAGCAGTTCTTC. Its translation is CASMDRFGEQFF.

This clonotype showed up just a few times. The CDR3 DNA follows: TGCAGTGCTGGGAGGGTGACTAGCACAGATACGCAGTATTTT. It codes for CSAGRVTSTDTQYF. The chain links TRBV20-1 to TRBJ2-3, with 7 bases aligning to TRBD2. CDR1 DFQATT and CDR2 SNEGSKA come from the germline V gene (reference sequence). The junction had 5 bases not matched to a gene; V was cut back by 5 bases and J by 0 bases. The CDR3 spans 14 residues.

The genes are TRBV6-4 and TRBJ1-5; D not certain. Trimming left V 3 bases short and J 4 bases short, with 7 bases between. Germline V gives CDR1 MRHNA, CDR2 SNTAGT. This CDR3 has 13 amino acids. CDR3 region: CASSEAPNQPQHF. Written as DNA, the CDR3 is TGTGCCAGCAGTGAGGCCCCAAATCAGCCCCAGCATTTT.

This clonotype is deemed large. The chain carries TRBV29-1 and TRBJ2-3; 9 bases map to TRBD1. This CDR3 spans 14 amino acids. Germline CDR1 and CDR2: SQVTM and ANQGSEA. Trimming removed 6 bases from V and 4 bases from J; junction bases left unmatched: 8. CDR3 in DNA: TGCAGCGTCGCCGGGAGGACAGGGGCAGATACGCAGTATTTT. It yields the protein CSVAGRTGADTQYF.

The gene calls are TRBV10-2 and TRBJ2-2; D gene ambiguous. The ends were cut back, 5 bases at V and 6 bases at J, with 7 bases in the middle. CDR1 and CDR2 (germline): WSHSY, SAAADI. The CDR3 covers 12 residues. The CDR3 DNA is TGCGCCAGCAGTATGGCTTCCGGGGAGCTGTTTTTT. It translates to CASSMASGELFF.

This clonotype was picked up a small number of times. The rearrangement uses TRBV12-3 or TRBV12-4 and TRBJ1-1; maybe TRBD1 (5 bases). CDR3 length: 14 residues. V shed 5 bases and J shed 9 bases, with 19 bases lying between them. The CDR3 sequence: CASSPKDGTMKAFF. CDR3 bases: TGTGCCAGCAGTCCAAAGGACGGGACCATGAAAGCTTTCTTT.

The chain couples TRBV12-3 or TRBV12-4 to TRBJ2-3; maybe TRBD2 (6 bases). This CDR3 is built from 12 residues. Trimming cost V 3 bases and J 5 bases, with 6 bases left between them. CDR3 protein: CASSLTRDTQYF. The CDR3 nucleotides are TGTGCCAGCAGTTTGACTAGAGATACGCAGTATTTT.

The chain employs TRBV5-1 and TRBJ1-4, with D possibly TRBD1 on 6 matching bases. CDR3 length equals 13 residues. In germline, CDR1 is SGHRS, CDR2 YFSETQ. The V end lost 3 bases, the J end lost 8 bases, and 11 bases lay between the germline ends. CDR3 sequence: CASSSGVGEKLFF. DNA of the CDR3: TGCGCCAGCAGCTCAGGGGTCGGGGAAAAACTGTTTTTT.

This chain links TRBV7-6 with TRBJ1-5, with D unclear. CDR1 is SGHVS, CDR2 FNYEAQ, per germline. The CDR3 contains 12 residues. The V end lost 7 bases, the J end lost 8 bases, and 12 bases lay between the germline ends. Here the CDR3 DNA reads TGTGCCAGCAACTCTTTATCAGAGCCCCAGCATTTT. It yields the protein CASNSLSEPQHF.

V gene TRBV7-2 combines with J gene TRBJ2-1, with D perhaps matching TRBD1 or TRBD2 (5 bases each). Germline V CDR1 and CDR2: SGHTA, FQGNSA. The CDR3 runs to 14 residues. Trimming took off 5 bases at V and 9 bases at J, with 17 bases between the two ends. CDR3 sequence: CASSTRPGPGEQFF. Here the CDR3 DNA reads TGTGCCAGCAGCACAAGACCGGGGCCTGGTGAGCAGTTCTTC.

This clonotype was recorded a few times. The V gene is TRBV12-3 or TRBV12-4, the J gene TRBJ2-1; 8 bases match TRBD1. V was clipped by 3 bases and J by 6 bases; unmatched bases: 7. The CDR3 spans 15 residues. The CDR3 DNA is TGTGCCAGCAGTTTTGGGGGACAGGACTTCAATGAGCAGTTCTTC. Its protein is CASSFGGQDFNEQFF.

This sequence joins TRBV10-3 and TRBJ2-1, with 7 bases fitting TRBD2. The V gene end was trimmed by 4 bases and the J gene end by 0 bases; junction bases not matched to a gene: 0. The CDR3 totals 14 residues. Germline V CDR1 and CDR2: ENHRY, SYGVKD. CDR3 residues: CAISASGSYNEQFF. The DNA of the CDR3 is TGTGCCATCAGTGCTAGCGGCTCCTACAATGAGCAGTTCTTC.

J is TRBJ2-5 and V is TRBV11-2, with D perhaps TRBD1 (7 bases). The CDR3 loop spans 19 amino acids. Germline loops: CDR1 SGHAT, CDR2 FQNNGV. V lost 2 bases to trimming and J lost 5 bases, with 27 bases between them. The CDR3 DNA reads TGTGCCAGCAGCTTATTCTGGGATGGGGGGAGACAGGGAATGGAGACCCAGTACTTC. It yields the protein CASSLFWDGGRQGMETQYF. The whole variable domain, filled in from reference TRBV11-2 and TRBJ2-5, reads EAGVAQSPRYKIIEKRQSVAFWCNPISGHATLYWYQQILGQGPKLLIQFQNNGVVDDSQLPKDRFSAERLKGVDSTLKIQPAKLEDSAVYLCASSLFWDGGRQGMETQYFGPGTRLLVL.

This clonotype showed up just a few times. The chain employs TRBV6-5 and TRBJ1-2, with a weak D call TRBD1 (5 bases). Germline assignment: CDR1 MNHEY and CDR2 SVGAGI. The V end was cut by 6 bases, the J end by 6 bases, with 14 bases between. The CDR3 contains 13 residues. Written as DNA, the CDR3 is TGTGCCAGCAGCACCGACAGCCGGCATGGCTACACCTTC. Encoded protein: CASSTDSRHGYTF.

This CDR3 reads CASSPRTGWDNTEAFF. CDR3 coding DNA: TGTGCCAGCAGCCCAAGGACAGGGTGGGATAACACTGAAGCTTTCTTT. The chain uses TRBV7-2 and TRBJ1-1, with TRBD1 identical over 8 bases. The germline gives CDR1 SGHTA, CDR2 FQGNSA. The length of the CDR3 is 16 residues. V lost 5 bases to trimming and J lost 2 bases; unmatched junction nucleotides: 10.

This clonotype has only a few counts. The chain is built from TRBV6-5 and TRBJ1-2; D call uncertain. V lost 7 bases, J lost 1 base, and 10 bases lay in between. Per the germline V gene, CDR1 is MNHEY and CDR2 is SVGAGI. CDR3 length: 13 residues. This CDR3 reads CASKEISNYGYTF. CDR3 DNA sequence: TGTGCCAGCAAGGAAATTAGTAACTATGGCTACACCTTC.

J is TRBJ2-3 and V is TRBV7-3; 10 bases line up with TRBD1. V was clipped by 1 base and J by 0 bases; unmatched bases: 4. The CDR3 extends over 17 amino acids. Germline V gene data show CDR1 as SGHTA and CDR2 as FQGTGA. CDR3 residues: CASSLRAGQGSTDTQYF. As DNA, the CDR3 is TGTGCCAGCAGCTTAAGGGCGGGACAGGGGAGCACAGATACGCAGTATTTT.

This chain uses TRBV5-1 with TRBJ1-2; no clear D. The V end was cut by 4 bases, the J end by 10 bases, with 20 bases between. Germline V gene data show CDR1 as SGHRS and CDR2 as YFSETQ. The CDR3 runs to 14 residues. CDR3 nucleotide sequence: TGCGCCAGCAGCCCCGTCGTGAGCGGGGAGGCCTACACCTTC. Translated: CASSPVVSGEAYTF.

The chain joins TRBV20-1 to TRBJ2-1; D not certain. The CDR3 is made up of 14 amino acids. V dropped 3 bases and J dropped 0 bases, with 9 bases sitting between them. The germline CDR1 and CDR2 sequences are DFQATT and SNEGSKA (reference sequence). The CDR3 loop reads CSASPMSSYNEQFF. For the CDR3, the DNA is TGCAGTGCTAGCCCGATGAGCTCCTACAATGAGCAGTTCTTC.

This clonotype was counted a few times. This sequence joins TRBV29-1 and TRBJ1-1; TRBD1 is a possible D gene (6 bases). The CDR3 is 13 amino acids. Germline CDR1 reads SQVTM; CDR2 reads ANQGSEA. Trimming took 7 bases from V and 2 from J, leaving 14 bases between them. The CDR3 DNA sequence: TGCAGCGCAGCAACGGGGGGCAACACTGAAGCTTTCTTT. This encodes CSAATGGNTEAFF.

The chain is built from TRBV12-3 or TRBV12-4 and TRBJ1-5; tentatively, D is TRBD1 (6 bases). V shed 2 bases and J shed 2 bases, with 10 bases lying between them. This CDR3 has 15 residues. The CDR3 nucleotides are TGTGCCAGCAGTTTATGGGGGGGCGGCAATCAGCCCCAGCATTTT. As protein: CASSLWGGGNQPQHF.

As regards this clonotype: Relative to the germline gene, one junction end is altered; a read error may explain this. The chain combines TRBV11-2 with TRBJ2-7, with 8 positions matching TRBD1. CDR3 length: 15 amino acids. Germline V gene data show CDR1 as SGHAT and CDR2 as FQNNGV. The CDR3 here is CASSSTGTGGYEQYF. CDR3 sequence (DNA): TGTGCCAGCAGCTCCACCGGGACAGGCGGCTACGAGCAATACTTC.

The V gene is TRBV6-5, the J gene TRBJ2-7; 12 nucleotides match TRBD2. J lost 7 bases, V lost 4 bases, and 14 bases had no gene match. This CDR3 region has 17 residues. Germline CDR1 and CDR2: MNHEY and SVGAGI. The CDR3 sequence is CASSSQASGRAHWEQYF. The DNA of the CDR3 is TGTGCCAGCAGTTCGCAAGCTAGCGGGAGGGCTCATTGGGAGCAGTACTTC.

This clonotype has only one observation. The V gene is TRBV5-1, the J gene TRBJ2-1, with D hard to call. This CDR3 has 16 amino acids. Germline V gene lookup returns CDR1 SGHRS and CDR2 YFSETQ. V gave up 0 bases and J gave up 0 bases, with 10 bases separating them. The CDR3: CASSLEALSSYNEQFF. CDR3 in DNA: TGCGCCAGCAGCTTGGAAGCCTTGAGCTCCTACAATGAGCAGTTCTTC.

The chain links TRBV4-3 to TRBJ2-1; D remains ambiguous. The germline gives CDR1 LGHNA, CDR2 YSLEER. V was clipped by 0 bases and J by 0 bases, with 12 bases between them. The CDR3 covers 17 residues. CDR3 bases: TGCGCCAGCAGCCAAGAAATGGGATGGAACTCCTACAATGAGCAGTTCTTC. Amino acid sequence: CASSQEMGWNSYNEQFF.

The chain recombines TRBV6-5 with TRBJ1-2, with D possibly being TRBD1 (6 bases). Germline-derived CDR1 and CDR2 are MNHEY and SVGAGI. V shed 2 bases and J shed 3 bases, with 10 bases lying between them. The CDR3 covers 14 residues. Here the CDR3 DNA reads TGTGCCAGCAGTTACCACCGGACAGACTATGGCTACACCTTC. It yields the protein CASSYHRTDYGYTF.

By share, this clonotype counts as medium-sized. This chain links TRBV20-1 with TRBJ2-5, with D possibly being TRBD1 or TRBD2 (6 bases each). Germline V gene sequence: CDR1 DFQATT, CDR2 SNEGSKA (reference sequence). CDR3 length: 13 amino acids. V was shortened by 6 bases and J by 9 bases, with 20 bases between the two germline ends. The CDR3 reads CSASGSLGGSQYF. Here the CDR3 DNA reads TGCAGTGCGTCCGGGTCCTTGGGGGGCTCCCAGTACTTC.